The entry below gives a single T cell receptor (beta chain) sequence along with its context. In this sample, this clonotype turned up many times. There is no known antigen for this receptor. No much larger clone exists at a distance of one base, and base qualities are not known. The data are from a study of T cells after yellow fever vaccination (dated by TCRdb to the late 2010s). Regarding the complete study: Libraries from fractions with low cell numbers were prepared with the SMART-Seq v4 Ultra Low Input RNA kit. Bulk TCR alpha and beta repertoires were sequenced longitudinally to track T-cell clones before and after primary and booster YFV17D yellow fever vaccination. Blood was drawn at multiple timepoints before and after primary and secondary immunization, with bulk PBMC replicates and cell subsets isolated. Two healthy male donors, one aged 18 to 30 and one aged 30 to 39 years, were included in the cohort.

TCR cDNA was synthesized by 5'RACE template switching, which introduced a universal primer site and unique molecular identifiers. Priming of cDNA synthesis was performed from both the TCR alpha and TCR beta constant segments. Libraries were amplified in two PCR steps, with sample barcodes and sequencing adapters added in the second step. Sequencing of the libraries was done on either Illumina HiSeq 2500 (2x100 bp) or NovaSeq (2x150 bp). On the study's bioinformatics: Demultiplexing of reads and collapsing into UMI consensus sequences were performed with MIGEC, and V(D)J alignment was carried out with MiXCR. Clonotypes responding to the vaccine were identified with edgeR on replicate PBMC samples, with the criteria of FDR below 0.01 and a log2 fold change above 5 up to day 15. Each bulk clonotype received a CD4 or CD8 identity based on whether the sequenced CD4 or CD8 repertoire contained that clonotype at higher abundance. TCRdb passed the public sequencing reads through fastp at Q25 and MiXCR, retaining productive beta sequences. Every CDR3 protein is listed once, alongside the most common genes and DNA of its rows. The V and J calls and clone size come from TCRdb's table, not from the authors' own analysis. The sample profile shows about 50,000 distinct CDR3 sequences; 7.4% of them were found once. Jointly, the top ten make up roughly 27% of the sample.

Results the study describes overall, beyond this receptor: Most clones expanded after primary vaccination (approximately 97% of CD4 and around 89% of CD8) were re-detected after the booster, suggesting that broad memory maintenance occurred. A small fraction of clonotypes appeared in both the CD4 and CD8 compartments, likely as a result of convergent recombination. The study included only a couple of donors, which limits how far the findings can be generalized. The secondary T-cell response was weaker than the primary response but faster, peaking on day 5 instead of day 15. Because abundant contaminating clonotypes from the bulk population could be contained in FACS-sorted repertoires, computational filtering was required.

The germline ends are 12 bases apart after V is trimmed by 10 bases and J by 0 bases. The CDR3, from cysteine to phenylalanine, totals 13 residues. Only CDR3 DNA remains: 39 bases, in frame from the first base. The germline V gene supplies CDR1 MNHEY and CDR2 SVGAGI. The sample's treatment or condition label, decoded: live attenuated yellow fever vaccine strain. PBMCs were isolated from peripheral blood using a standard Ficoll-Paque protocol. Dynabeads CD4 and CD8 positive selection kits were used to isolate the CD4 and CD8 T-cell fractions. RNA was extracted with TriZol from bulk PBMCs, CD4 and CD8 fractions, and dextramer-positive and dextramer-negative fractions.

The sequenced sample was CD8+ T cells sorted from PBMCs, obtained roughly 14 days after the first yellow fever vaccination. The chain is assembled from TRBV6-5 and TRBJ1-2, with no confidently assigned D gene. The clonotype comes from a man in his late teens or twenties who received the YFV17D yellow fever vaccine. CDR3 region: CATRAPTNYGYTF. The DNA sequence reads TGTGCCACCCGGGCTCCAACTAACTATGGCTACACCTTC.